The clone carrying this TCR beta chain came up once. The antigen remains unidentified. Sequenced by immunoSEQ multiplex PCR; TCRdb stores in-frame clones only, minus some. The sample yields about 91,000 clones, more than 80% seen once. The data originate from a study of OX40 agonist ivuxolimab in advanced cancers. Overall study context: An anti-OX40 (CD134) antibody with agonistic activity, ivuxolimab, was administered to patients.

V was clipped by 4 bases and J by 5 bases; unmatched bases: 7. Germline CDR1 is SGHRS and CDR2 is YFSETQ. This CDR3 is built from 16 residues. General study findings and limits: The expanded peripheral T cells' antigen specificity was not determined.

The receptor was derived from an adult with an advanced solid tumor such as melanoma, head and neck, liver or kidney cancer. V and J are TRBV5-1 and TRBJ2-1, with 12 nucleotides matching TRBD2. Sequencing was performed on CD4+ or CD8+ T cells sorted from blood, taken in a trial of the OX40 agonist ivuxolimab. CDR3 loop: CASSPETSGGHNEQFF. In DNA, the CDR3 is TGCGCCAGCAGCCCTGAGACTAGCGGGGGCCACAATGAGCAGTTCTTC.